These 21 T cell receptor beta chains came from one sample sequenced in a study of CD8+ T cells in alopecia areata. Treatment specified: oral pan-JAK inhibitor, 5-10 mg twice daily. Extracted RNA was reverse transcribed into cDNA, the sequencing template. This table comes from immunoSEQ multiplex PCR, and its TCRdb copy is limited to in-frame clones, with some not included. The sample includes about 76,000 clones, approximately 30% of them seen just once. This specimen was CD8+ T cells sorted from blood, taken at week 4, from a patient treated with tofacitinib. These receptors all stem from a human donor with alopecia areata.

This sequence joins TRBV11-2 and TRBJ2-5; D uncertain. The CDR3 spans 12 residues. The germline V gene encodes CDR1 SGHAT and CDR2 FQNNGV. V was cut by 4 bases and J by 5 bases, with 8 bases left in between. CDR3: CASSSEMETQYF. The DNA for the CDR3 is TGTGCCAGCAGCTCCGAGATGGAGACCCAGTACTTC.

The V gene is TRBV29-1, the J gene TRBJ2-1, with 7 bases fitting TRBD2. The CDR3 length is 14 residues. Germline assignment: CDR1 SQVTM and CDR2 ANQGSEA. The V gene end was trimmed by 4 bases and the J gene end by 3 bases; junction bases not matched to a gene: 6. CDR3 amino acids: CSVGQLALYNEQFF. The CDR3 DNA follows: TGCAGCGTTGGACAACTAGCGCTCTACAATGAGCAGTTCTTC.

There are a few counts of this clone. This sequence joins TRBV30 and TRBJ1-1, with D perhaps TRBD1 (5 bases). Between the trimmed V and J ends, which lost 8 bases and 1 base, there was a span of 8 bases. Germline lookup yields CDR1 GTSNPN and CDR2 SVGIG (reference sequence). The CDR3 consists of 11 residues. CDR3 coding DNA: TGTGCCGGGACGGGGAACACTGAAGCTTTCTTT. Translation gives CAGTGNTEAFF.

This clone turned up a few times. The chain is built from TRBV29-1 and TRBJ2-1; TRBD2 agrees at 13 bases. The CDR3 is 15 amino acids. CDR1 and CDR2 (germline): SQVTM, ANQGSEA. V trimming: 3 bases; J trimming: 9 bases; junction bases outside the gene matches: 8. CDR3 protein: CSVEGLAGRWSEQFF. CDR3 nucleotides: TGCAGCGTTGAGGGACTAGCGGGGAGATGGAGTGAGCAGTTCTTC.

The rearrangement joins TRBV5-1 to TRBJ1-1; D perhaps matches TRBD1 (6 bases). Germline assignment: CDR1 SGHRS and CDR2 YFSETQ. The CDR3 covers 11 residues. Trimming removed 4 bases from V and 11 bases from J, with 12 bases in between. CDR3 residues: CASSAGVDAFF. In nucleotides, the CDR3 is TGCGCCAGCAGCGCAGGGGTGGACGCTTTCTTT.

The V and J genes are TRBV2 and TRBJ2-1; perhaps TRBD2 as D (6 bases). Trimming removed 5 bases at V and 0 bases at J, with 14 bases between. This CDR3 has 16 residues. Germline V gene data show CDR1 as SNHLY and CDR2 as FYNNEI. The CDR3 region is CASSTEDGSSYNEQFF. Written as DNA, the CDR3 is TGTGCCAGCAGTACAGAGGACGGGAGCTCCTACAATGAGCAGTTCTTC.

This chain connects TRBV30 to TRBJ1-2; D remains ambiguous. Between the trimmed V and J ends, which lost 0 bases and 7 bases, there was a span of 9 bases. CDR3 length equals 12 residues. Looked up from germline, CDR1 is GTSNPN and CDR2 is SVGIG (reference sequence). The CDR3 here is CAWSVGVAGYTF. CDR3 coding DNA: TGTGCCTGGAGTGTTGGGGTTGCTGGCTACACCTTC.

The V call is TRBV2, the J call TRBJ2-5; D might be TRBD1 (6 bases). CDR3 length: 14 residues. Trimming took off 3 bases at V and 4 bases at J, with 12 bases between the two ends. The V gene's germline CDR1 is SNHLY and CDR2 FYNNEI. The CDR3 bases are TGTGCCAGCAGTGACAGGGGTAGGGGAGAGACCCAGTACTTC. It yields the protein CASSDRGRGETQYF.

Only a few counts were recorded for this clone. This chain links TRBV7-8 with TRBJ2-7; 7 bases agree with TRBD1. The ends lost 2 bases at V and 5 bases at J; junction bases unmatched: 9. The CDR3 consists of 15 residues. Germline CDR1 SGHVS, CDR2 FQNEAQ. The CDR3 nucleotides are TGTGCCAGCAGCTTATCGGGACAGAGCCCCAACGAGCAGTACTTC. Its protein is CASSLSGQSPNEQYF.

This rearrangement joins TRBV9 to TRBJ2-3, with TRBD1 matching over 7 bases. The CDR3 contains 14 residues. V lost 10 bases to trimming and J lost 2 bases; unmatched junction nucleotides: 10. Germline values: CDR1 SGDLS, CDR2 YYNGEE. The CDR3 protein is CAGFQGDLTDTQYF. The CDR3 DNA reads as TGTGCCGGCTTCCAGGGGGACCTCACAGATACGCAGTATTTT.

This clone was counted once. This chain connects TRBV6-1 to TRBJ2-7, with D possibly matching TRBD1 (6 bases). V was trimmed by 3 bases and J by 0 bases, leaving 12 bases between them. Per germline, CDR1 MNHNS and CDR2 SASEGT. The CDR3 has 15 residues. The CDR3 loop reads CASSDPGQSSYEQYF. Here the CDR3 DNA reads TGTGCCAGCAGTGACCCGGGACAAAGCTCCTACGAGCAGTACTTC.

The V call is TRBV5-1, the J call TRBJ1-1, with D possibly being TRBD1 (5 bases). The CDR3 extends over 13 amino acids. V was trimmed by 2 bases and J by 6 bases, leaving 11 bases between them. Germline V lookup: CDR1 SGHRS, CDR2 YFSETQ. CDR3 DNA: TGCGCCAGCAGCTTAGGGACCAGGCCTGAAGCTTTCTTT. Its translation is CASSLGTRPEAFF. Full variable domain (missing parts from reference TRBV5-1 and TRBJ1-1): KAGVTQTPRYLIKTRGQQVTLSCSPISGHRSVSWYQQTPGQGLQFLFEYFSETQRNKGNFPGRFSGRQFSNSRSEMNVSTLELGDSALYLCASSLGTRPEAFFGQGTRLTVV.

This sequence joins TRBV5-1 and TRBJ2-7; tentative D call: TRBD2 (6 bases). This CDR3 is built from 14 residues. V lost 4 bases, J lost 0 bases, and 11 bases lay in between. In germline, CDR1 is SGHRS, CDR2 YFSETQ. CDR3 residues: CASSPPTSSYEQYF. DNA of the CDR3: TGCGCCAGCAGCCCTCCGACTAGCTCCTACGAGCAGTACTTC. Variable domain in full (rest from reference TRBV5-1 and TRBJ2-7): KAGVTQTPRYLIKTRGQQVTLSCSPISGHRSVSWYQQTPGQGLQFLFEYFSETQRNKGNFPGRFSGRQFSNSRSEMNVSTLELGDSALYLCASSPPTSSYEQYFGPGTRLTVT.

CDR3 residues: CASSLGQGTGELFF. The CDR3 DNA is TGTGCCAGCAGTTTGGGACAGGGCACCGGGGAGCTGTTTTTT. This chain connects TRBV27 to TRBJ2-2, with 9 bases aligning to TRBD1. Germline V gene lookup returns CDR1 MNHEY and CDR2 SMNVEV (reference sequence). Trimming removed 3 bases from V and 4 bases from J; junction bases left unmatched: 0. The CDR3 contains 14 residues.

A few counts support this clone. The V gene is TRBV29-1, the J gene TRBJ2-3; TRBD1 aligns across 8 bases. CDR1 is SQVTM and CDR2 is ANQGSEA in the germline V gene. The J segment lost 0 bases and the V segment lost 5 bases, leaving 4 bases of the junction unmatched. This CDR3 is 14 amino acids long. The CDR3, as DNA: TGCAGCGTTACGGACAGGGCGAGCACAGATACGCAGTATTTT. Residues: CSVTDRASTDTQYF.

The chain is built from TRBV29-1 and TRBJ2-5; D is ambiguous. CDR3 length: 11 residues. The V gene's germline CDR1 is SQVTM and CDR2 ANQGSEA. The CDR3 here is CSVTVWETQYF. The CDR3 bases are TGCAGTGTTACGGTCTGGGAGACCCAGTACTTC.

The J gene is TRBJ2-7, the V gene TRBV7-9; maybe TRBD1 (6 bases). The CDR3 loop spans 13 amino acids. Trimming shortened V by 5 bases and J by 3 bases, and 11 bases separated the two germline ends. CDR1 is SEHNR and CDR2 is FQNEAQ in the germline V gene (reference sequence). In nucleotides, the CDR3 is TGTGCCAGCAGCGGAACAGGGATCTACGAGCAGTACTTC. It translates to CASSGTGIYEQYF.

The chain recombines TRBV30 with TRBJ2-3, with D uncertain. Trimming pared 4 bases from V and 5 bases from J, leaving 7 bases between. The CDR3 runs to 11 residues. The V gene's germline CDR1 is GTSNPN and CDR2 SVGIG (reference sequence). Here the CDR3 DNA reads TGTGCCTGGACCGTACAAGATACGCAGTATTTT. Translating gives CAWTVQDTQYF.

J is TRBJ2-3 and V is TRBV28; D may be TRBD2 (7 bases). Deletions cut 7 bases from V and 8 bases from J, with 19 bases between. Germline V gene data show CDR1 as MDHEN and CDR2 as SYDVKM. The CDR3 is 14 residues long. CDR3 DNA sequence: TGTGCCAGCACCCCCCAAGCGGGACATCCTACGCAGTATTTT. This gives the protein CASTPQAGHPTQYF.

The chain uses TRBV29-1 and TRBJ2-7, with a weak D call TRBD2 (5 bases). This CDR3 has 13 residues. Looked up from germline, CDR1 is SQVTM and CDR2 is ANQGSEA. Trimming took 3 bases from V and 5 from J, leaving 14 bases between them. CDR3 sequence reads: CSVDSEGIHEQYF. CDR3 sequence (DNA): TGCAGCGTTGATAGTGAGGGAATCCACGAGCAGTACTTC.

The CDR3 coding sequence is TGTGCCAGCAGCCCAAAACCATCGGTTTACAATGAGCAGTTCTTC. Translation gives CASSPKPSVYNEQFF. This chain links TRBV14 with TRBJ2-1; D is unresolved. The CDR3 loop spans 15 amino acids. Trimming stripped 4 bases from V and 4 bases from J, with 14 bases between. Germline CDR1 is SGHDN and CDR2 is FVKESK.